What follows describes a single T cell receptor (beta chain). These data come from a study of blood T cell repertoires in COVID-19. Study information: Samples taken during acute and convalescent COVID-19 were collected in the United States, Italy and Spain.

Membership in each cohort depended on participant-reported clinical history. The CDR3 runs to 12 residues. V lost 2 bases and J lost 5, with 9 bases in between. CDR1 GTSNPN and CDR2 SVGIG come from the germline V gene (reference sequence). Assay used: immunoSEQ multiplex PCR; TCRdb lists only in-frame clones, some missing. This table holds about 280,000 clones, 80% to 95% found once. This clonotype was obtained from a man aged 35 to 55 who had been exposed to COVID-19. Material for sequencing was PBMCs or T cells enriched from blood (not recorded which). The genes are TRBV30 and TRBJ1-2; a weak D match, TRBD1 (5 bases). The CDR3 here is CAWSRGLYGYTF. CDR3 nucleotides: TGTGCCTGGAGTCGGGGACTATATGGCTACACCTTC.